This entry lists 3 T cell receptor beta chains sequenced from one sample in a study of cytomegalovirus exposure and HLA in healthy donors. The PCR used 60 Vbeta and 13 Jbeta primers. Profiling relied on immunoSEQ multiplex PCR, and the TCRdb table lists in-frame clones only, not all of them. This sample has some 190,000 clones; around 76% occur once, and the top ten carry more than 1.5%. Material: PBMCs. The source is a man aged 40-49 years in good health and CMV-seronegative.

V gene TRBV28 combines with J gene TRBJ1-5; D gene uncertain. Germline lookup yields CDR1 MDHEN and CDR2 SYDVKM. The germline V and J ends were trimmed by 3 bases and 5 bases, with 11 bases remaining between them. The CDR3 consists of 14 residues. CDR3 sequence: CASSFYREYQPQHF. CDR3 nucleotide sequence: TGTGCCAGCAGTTTCTATCGGGAATATCAGCCCCAGCATTTT.

This clone was counted once. The chain couples TRBV7-3 to TRBJ2-2; 9 nucleotides line up with TRBD1. Germline CDR1 reads SGHTA; CDR2 reads FQGTGA. The CDR3 loop spans 15 amino acids. Unmatched junction bases numbered 3, after V lost 2 bases and J lost 5 bases. In nucleotides, the CDR3 is TGTGCCAGCAGCTTAGGACAGGGGAGTACCGGGGAGCTGTTTTTT. Amino acids: CASSLGQGSTGELFF.

This clone was recorded a few times. The V and J genes are TRBV5-1 and TRBJ2-7, with D perhaps matching TRBD1 (6 bases). V lost 4 bases to trimming and J lost 2 bases, with 10 bases between them. Germline loops: CDR1 SGHRS, CDR2 YFSETQ. The CDR3 has 13 residues. In nucleotides, the CDR3 is TGCGCCAGCAGCCTGACAGGCACCTACGAGCAGTACTTC. The encoded protein is CASSLTGTYEQYF. Based on the CDR3 plus reference TRBV5-1 and TRBJ2-7, the full variable domain is KAGVTQTPRYLIKTRGQQVTLSCSPISGHRSVSWYQQTPGQGLQFLFEYFSETQRNKGNFPGRFSGRQFSNSRSEMNVSTLELGDSALYLCASSLTGTYEQYFGPGTRLTVT.